This is a list of T cell receptor beta chains from one sample in a study of CD8 T cells in Susac syndrome. Via MiXCR, TCRdb re-called the immunoSEQ multiplex PCR reads, giving one row per CDR3 protein. There are some 110,000 distinct CDR3 sequences in the sample; roughly 94% occur only once, and more than 0.25% lies in the top ten. Sequencing input: CD8+ T cells from PBMCs. These receptors all stem from a human donor with Susac syndrome. Each CDR3 is given without its conserved first and last residue.

TRBJ2-5 TRBV7-9 ASSPRTGETQY
TRBJ1-2 TRBV25-1 ASSTQGVSYGYT
TRBJ2-5 TRBV6-5 ASSRSRGQQETQY
TRBJ2-3 TRBV9 ASSVGPDTQY
TRBJ2-7 TRBV20-1 SARARGSSYEQY
TRBJ1-1 TRBV9 ASSVSRDRGDTEAF
TRBJ2-1 TRBV13 ASSPLGAGGPNEQF
TRBJ2-3 TRBV9 ASSAGGPASTDTQY
TRBJ2-3 TRBV20-1 SANVLSGGSTDTQY
TRBJ1-1 TRBV13 ASSFISATEAF
TRBJ2-7 TRBV7-9 ASSFEISYEQY
TRBJ2-5 TRBV4-1 ASSQYTGKETQY
TRBJ2-5 TRBV12-3/TRBV12-4 ASSPSVQETQY
TRBJ1-1 TRBV12-3/TRBV12-4 ASSSAEVNTEAF
TRBJ2-7 TRBV29-1 SVETETVYEQY
TRBJ2-7 TRBV12-3/TRBV12-4 ASSLTLGRAYEQY
TRBJ2-1 TRBV4-1 ASSQETSYDEQF
TRBJ2-3 TRBV7-8 ASSLPSTGGSTDTQY
TRBJ2-1 TRBV4-2 ASSQRFPGQVDNEQF
TRBJ1-5 TRBV12-3/TRBV12-4 ASSPSNQGAQH
TRBJ2-3 TRBV29-1 SAAAGVRDTQY
TRBJ2-4 TRBV20-1 SAREDRGVKNIQY
TRBJ2-6 TRBV28 ASSLTGSGANVLT